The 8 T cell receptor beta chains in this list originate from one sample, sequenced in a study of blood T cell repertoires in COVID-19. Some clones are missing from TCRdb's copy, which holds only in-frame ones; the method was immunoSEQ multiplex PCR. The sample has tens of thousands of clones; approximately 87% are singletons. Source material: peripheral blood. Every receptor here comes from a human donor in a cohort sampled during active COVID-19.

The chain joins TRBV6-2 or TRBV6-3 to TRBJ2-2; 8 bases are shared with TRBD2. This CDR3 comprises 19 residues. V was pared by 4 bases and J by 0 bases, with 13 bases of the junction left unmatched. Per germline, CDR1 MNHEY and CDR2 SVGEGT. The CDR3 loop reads CASSLYVSGENANTGELFF. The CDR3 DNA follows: TGTGCCAGCAGTTTGTATGTTAGCGGGGAGAACGCGAACACCGGGGAGCTGTTTTTT.

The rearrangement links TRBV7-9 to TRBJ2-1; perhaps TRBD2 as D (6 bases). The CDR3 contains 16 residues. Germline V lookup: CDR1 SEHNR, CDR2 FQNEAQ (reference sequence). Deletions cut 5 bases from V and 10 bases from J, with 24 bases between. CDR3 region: CASSQRPTGEAVEQFF. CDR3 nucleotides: TGTGCCAGCAGCCAACGACCGACGGGGGAAGCTGTAGAGCAGTTCTTC.

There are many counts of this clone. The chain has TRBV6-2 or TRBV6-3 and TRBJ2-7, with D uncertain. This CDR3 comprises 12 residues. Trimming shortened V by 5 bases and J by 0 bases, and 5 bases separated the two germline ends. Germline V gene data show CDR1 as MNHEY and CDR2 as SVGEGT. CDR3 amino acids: CASSPHSYEQYF. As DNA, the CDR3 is TGTGCCAGCAGTCCCCACTCCTACGAGCAGTACTTC.

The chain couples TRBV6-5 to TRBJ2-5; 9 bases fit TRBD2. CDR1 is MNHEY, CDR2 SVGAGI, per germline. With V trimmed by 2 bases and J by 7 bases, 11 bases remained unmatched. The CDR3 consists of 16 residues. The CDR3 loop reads CASSYEGGGARGTQYF. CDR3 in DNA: TGTGCCAGCAGTTACGAGGGCGGGGGGGCCAGAGGGACCCAGTACTTC.

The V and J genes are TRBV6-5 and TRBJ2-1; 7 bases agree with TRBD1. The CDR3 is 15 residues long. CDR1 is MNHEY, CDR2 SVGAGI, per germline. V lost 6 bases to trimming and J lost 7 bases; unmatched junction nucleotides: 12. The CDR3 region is CASRPRGPIANEQFF. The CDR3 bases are TGTGCCAGCAGGCCTAGGGGGCCGATCGCGAATGAGCAGTTCTTC.

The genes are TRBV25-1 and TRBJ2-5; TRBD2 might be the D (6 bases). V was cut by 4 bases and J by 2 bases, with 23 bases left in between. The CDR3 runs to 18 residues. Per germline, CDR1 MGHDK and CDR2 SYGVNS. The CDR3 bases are TGTGCCAGCAGTGGAGGGTTGGAGGCAAGGGGACTTCAAGAGACCCAGTACTTC. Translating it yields CASSGGLEARGLQETQYF.

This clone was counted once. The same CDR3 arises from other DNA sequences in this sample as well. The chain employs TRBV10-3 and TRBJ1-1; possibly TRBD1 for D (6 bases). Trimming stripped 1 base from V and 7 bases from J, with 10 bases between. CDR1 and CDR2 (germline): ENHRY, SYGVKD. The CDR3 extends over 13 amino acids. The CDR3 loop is CAISELGQNEAFF. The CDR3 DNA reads TGTGCCATCAGTGAGTTAGGACAGAATGAAGCTTTCTTT.

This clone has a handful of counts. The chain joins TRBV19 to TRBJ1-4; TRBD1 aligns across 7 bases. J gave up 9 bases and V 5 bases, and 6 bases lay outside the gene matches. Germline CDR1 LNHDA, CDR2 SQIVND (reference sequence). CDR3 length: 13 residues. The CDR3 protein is CASSGTDNKKLFF. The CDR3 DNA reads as TGTGCCAGTAGTGGGACAGATAACAAAAAACTGTTTTTT. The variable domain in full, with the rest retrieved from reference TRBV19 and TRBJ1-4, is DGGITQSPKYLFRKEGQNVTLSCEQNLNHDAMYWYRQDPGQGLRLIYYSQIVNDFQKGDIAEGYSVSREKKESFPLTVTSAQKNPTAFYLCASSGTDNKKLFFGSGTQLSVL.